The entry below describes one T cell receptor beta chain. PCR primers comprised 60 Vbeta and 13 Jbeta primers. Sequencing used immunoSEQ multiplex PCR; TCRdb keeps in-frame clones, though not all of them. The sample gives 150,000 or so clones, under 70% of which show up once; roughly a tenth is in the top ten. Donors likely had unrecorded immune exposures despite being nominally healthy when sampled. The data stem from a study of cytomegalovirus exposure and HLA in healthy donors. Study context: A preliminary data release comprised 91 million or so unique TCRs obtained from HLA-typed donors.

Trimming shortened V by 0 bases and J by 7 bases, and 15 bases separated the two germline ends. CDR3 length: 15 residues. The germline V gene encodes CDR1 MNHEY and CDR2 SVGAGI. This TCR came from a man aged 30 to 45 in good health and CMV-seropositive. J is TRBJ1-2 and V is TRBV6-5; tentatively, D is TRBD1 (5 bases). The sample consisted of PBMCs. Written as DNA, the CDR3 is TGTGCCAGCAGTTACTCCTTTCAGGGTTCGGGTGGCTACACCTTC. The encoded protein is CASSYSFQGSGGYTF.